Listed below are T cell receptor beta chains from one sample, sequenced in a study of T cell responses to AZD1222 COVID-19 vaccine. TCRdb's copy holds only in-frame clones and misses some; the assay was immunoSEQ multiplex PCR. Of roughly 110,000 clones in the sample, around 89% were seen once. Sequences were derived from peripheral blood, sampled on day 0 of AZD1222 vaccination. Receptors originate from an adult in good health. Each CDR3 is given with its conserved first and last residue. Size is stated for part of the rows, as once, few or many counts, or as a class when the clone is expanded.

clone size,J gene,V gene,CDR3 protein
-,TRBJ1-1,TRBV4-3,CASSQGPGGWNTEAFF
-,TRBJ2-5,TRBV4-3,CASSQDWRAQETQYF
-,TRBJ2-2,TRBV7-2,CASSFAGVIGELFF
-,TRBJ2-5,TRBV6-2/TRBV6-3,CASNPGTEETQYF
few,TRBJ1-6,TRBV28,CASSLLNSPLHF
-,TRBJ1-4,TRBV11-3,CASSLDGEKLFF
-,TRBJ2-1,TRBV21-1,CATPGTSGNAYNEQFF
-,TRBJ2-1,TRBV5-4,CASSEGPYNEQFF
-,TRBJ2-7,TRBV19,CASSPRGALSYEQYF
-,TRBJ2-3,TRBV7-2,CASRYIPVAGGADTQYF
once,TRBJ1-1,TRBV6-5,CASSPARGGPTEAFF
-,TRBJ2-1,TRBV24-1,CATSDNLGVAYNEQFF
-,TRBJ2-7,TRBV6-6,CASSPERTGSREQYF
-,TRBJ1-3,TRBV5-1,CASRIQGGNTIYF
-,TRBJ2-3,TRBV6-2/TRBV6-3,CASSYRRQGTPSTDTQYF
-,TRBJ1-1,TRBV18,CASLTTSTANTEAFF